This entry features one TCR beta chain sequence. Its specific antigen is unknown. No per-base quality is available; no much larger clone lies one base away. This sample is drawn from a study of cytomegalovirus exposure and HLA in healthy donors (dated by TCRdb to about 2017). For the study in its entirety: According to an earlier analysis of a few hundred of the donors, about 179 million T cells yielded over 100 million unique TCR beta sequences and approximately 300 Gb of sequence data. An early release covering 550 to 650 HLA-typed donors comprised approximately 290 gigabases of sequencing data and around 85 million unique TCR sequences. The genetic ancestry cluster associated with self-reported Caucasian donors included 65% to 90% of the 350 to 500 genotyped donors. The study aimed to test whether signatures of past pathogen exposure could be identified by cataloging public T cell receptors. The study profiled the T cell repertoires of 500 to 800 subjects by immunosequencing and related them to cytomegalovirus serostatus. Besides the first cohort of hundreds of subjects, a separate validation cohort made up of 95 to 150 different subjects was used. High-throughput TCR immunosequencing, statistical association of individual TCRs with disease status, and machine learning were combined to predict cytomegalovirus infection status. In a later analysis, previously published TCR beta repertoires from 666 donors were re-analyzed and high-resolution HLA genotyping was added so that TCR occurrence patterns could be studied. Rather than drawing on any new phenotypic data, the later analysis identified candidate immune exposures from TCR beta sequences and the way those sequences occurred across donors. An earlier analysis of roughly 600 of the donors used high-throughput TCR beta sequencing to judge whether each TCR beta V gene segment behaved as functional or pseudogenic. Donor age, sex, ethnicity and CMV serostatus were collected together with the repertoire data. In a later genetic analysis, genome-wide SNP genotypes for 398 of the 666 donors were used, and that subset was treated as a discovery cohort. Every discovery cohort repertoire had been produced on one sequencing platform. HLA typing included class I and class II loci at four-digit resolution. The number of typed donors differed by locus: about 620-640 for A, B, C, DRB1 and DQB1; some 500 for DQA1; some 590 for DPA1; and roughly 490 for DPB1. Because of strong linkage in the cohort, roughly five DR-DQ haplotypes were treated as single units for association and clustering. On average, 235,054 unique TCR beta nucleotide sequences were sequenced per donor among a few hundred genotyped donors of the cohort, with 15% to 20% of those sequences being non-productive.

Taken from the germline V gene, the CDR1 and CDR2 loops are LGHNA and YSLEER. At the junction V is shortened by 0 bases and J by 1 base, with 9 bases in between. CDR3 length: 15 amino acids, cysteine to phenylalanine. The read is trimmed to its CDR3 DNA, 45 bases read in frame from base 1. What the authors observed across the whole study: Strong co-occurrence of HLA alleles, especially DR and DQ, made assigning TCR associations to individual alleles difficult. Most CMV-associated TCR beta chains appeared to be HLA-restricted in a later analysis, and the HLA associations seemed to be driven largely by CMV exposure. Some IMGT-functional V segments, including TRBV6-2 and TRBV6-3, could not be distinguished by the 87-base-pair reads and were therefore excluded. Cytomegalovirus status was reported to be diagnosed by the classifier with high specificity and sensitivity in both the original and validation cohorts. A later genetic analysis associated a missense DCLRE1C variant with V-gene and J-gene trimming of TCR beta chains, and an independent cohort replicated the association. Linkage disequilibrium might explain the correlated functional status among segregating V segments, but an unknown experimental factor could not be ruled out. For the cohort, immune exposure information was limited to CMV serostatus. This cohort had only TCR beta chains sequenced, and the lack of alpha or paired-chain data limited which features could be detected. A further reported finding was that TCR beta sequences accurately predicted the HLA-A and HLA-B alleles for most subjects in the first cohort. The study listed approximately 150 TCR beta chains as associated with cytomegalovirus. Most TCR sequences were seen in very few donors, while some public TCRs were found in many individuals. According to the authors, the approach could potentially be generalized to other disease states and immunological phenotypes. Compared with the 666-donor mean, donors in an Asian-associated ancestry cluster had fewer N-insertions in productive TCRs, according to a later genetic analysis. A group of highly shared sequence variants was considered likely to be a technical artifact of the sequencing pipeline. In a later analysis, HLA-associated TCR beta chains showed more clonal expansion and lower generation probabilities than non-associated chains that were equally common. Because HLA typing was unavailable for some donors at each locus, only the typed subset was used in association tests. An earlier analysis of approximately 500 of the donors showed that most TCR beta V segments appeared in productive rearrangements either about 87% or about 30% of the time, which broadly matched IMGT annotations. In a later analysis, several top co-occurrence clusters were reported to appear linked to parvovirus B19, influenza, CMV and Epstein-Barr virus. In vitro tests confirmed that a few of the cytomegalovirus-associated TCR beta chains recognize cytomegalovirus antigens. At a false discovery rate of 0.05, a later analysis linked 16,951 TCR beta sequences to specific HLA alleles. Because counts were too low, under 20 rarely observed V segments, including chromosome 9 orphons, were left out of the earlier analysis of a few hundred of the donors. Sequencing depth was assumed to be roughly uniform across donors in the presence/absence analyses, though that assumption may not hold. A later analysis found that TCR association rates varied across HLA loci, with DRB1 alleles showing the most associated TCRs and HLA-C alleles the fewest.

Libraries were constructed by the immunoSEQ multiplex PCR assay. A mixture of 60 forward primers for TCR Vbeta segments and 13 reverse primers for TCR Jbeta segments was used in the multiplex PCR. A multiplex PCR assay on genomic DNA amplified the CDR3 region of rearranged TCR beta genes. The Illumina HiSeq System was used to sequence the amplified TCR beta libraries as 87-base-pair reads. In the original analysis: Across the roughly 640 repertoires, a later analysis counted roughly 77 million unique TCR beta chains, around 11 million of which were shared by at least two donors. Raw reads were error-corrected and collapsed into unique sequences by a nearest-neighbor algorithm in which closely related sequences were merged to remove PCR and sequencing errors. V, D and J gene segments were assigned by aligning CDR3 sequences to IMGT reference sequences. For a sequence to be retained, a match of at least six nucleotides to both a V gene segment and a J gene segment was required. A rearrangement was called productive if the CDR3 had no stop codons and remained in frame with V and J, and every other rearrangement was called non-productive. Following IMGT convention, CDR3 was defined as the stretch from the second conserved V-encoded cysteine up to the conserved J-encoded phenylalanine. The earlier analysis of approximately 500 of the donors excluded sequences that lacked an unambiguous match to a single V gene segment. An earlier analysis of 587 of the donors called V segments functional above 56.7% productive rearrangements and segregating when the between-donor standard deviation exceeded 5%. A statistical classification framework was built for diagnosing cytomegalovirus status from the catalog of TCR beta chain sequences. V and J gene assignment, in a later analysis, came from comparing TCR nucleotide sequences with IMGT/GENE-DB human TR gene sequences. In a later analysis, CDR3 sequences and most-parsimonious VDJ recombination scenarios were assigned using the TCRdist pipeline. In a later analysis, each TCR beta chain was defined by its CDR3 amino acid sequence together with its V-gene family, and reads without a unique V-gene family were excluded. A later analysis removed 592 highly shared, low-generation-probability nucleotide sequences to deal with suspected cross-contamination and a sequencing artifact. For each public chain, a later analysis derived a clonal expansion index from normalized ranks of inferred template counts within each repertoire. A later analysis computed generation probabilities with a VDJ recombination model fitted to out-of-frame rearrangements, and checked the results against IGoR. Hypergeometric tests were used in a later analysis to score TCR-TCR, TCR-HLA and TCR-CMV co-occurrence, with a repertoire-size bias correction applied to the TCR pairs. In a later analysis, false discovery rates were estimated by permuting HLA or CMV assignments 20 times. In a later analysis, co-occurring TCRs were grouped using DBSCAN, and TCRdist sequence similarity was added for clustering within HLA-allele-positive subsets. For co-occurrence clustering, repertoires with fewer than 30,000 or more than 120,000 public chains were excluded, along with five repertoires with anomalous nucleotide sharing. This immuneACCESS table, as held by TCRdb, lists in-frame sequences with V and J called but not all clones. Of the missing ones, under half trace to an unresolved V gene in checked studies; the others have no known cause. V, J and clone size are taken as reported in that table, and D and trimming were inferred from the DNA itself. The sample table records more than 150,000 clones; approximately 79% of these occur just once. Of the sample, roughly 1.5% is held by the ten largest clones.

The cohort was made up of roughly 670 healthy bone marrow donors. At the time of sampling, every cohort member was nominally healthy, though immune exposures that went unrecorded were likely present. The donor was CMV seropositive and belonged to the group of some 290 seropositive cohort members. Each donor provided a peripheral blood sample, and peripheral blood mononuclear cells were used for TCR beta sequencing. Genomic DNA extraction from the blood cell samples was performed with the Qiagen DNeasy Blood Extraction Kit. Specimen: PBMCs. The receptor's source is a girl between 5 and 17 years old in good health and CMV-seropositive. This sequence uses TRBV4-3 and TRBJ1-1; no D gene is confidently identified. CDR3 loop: CASSQDPGPNTEAFF. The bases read TGCGCCAGCAGCCAAGATCCTGGGCCGAACACTGAAGCTTTCTTT.